The 29 T cell receptor beta chains given below trace back to one sample, sequenced in a study of T cell responses to AZD1222 COVID-19 vaccine. TCRdb's table, derived via immunoSEQ multiplex PCR, lists solely in-frame clones and lacks some. The sample lists roughly 150,000 clones, about nine tenths seen once, with 1.1% to 1.5% in the top ten. The sequencing here drew on peripheral blood, taken on day 0 of AZD1222 vaccination. The receptor set was obtained from an adult in good health.

This chain links TRBV5-4 with TRBJ2-2; a possible D gene is TRBD1 (5 bases). Trimming removed 3 bases from V and 4 bases from J, with 16 bases in between. Germline CDR1 and CDR2: SGHNT and YYREEE (reference sequence). The CDR3 length is 16 residues. The CDR3 DNA follows: TGTGCCAGCAGCTCCCCTCCGGCAGGGCTCACCGGGGAGCTGTTTTTT. As protein: CASSSPPAGLTGELFF. Drawing the rest from reference TRBV5-4 and TRBJ2-2, the complete variable domain is ETGVTQSPTHLIKTRGQQVTLRCSSQSGHNTVSWYQQALGQGPQFIFQYYREEENGRGNFPPRFSGLQFPNYSSELNVNALELDDSALYLCASSSPPAGLTGELFFGEGSRLTVL.

This clone was counted once. V usage is TRBV7-2 and J usage is TRBJ1-4, with TRBD1 as a possible D gene (5 bases). V shed 5 bases and J shed 11 bases, with 18 bases lying between them. Germline loops: CDR1 SGHTA, CDR2 FQGNSA. CDR3 length: 14 amino acids. The CDR3 nucleotides are TGTGCCAGCAGCCCTAGGCGGGGGGAAGATAAACTGTTTTTT. This encodes CASSPRRGEDKLFF.

The chain uses TRBV27 and TRBJ1-5; D call uncertain. The germline V and J ends were trimmed by 0 bases and 6 bases, with 6 bases remaining between them. Germline V gene lookup returns CDR1 MNHEY and CDR2 SMNVEV (reference sequence). The CDR3 extends over 13 amino acids. The CDR3 DNA reads as TGTGCCAGCAGTTTATCGGCTAGTCAGCCCCAGCATTTT. Translating gives CASSLSASQPQHF.

The chain's CDR3 is CAISEEVGGGYTF. The CDR3 DNA reads as TGTGCCATCAGTGAGGAGGTAGGGGGTGGCTACACCTTC. The chain employs TRBV10-3 and TRBJ1-2, with D possibly TRBD1 on 6 matching bases. CDR3 length equals 13 residues. Per the germline V gene, CDR1 is ENHRY and CDR2 is SYGVKD. V was clipped by 2 bases and J by 7 bases, with 11 bases between them.

The chain employs TRBV5-6 and TRBJ2-7, with D possibly TRBD1 on 6 matching bases. This CDR3 is built from 14 residues. CDR1 is SGHDT, CDR2 YYEEEE, per germline. Deletions cut 3 bases from V and 6 bases from J, with 16 bases between. The CDR3 region has the DNA TGTGCCAGCAGCTCAAGACAGGAATTGGCCGAGCAGTACTTC. It yields the protein CASSSRQELAEQYF.

The chain is built from TRBV7-2 and TRBJ1-1; D remains ambiguous. The CDR3 runs to 15 residues. CDR1 and CDR2 from the germline V gene are SGHTA and FQGNSA. V lost 1 base to trimming and J lost 1 base, with 10 bases between them. CDR3 in amino acids: CASSLVGGSNTEAFF. CDR3 DNA sequence: TGTGCCAGCAGCTTAGTTGGCGGGTCGAACACTGAAGCTTTCTTT. Looking up the rest from reference TRBV7-2 and TRBJ1-1 gives the full variable domain: GAGVSQSPSNKVTEKGKDVELRCDPISGHTALYWYRQSLGQGLEFLIYFQGNSAPDKSGLPSDRFSAERTGGSVSTLTIQRTQQEDSAVYLCASSLVGGSNTEAFFGQGTRLTVV.

The chain uses TRBV15 and TRBJ1-4, with 7 bases identical to TRBD1. The length of the CDR3 is 14 residues. V shed 5 bases and J 8 bases; nucleotides not matched to a gene: 8. Germline CDR1 is LNHNV and CDR2 is YYDKDF (reference sequence). The DNA of the CDR3 is TGTGCCACCAGCCCACGACAGGGAAGAGAAAAACTGTTTTTT. Amino acid sequence: CATSPRQGREKLFF. The full variable domain, its missing parts supplied by reference TRBV15 and TRBJ1-4, is DAMVIQNPRYQVTQFGKPVTLSCSQTLNHNVMYWYQQKSSQAPKLLFHYYDKDFNNEADTPDNFQSRRPNTSFCFLDIRSPGLGDTAMYLCATSPRQGREKLFFGSGTQLSVL.

This chain links TRBV10-3 with TRBJ1-1; 8 nucleotides line up with TRBD1. The germline V gene has CDR1 ENHRY and CDR2 SYGVKD. The junction had 20 bases not matched to a gene; V was cut back by 8 bases and J by 0 bases. The CDR3 spans 19 residues. The CDR3 DNA is TGTGCCATCTCTTGGGGATACACGACAGGGGTTGGTGTGAACACTGAAGCTTTCTTT. Translation: CAISWGYTTGVGVNTEAFF.

The chain is built from TRBV5-1 and TRBJ2-5; 10 nucleotides agree with TRBD2. CDR3 length equals 17 residues. CDR1 is SGHRS and CDR2 is YFSETQ in the germline V gene. After removal of 2 bases from V and 2 bases from J, the junction contained 9 bases not matched to a gene. The chain's CDR3 is CASSFVPSGSGQETQYF. CDR3 nucleotide sequence: TGCGCCAGCAGCTTCGTGCCTAGCGGGAGTGGGCAAGAGACCCAGTACTTC.

CDR3 sequence (DNA): TGCGCCAGCCGCCGACAGGGGGCGTCCTCTGGGGCCAACGTCCTGACTTTC. This translates into CASRRQGASSGANVLTF. This sequence joins TRBV10-1 and TRBJ2-6, with 10 bases identical to TRBD1. Germline CDR1 reads WNHNN; CDR2 reads SYGVQD (reference sequence). The CDR3 sequence is 17 residues long. V shed 8 bases and J 0 bases; nucleotides not matched to a gene: 7.

This rearrangement joins TRBV3-1 (or the pseudogene TRBV3-2) to TRBJ1-1; no clear D gene. The CDR3 consists of 16 residues. From germline, CDR1 is LGHDT and CDR2 YNNKEL (reference sequence). The V end lost 0 bases, the J end lost 0 bases, and 11 bases lay between the germline ends. CDR3 residues: CASSQDWPSLNTEAFF. The CDR3 DNA is TGTGCCAGCAGCCAAGATTGGCCCAGCCTGAACACTGAAGCTTTCTTT.

The rearrangement joins TRBV5-6 to TRBJ2-7; D perhaps matches TRBD1 (5 bases). Between the trimmed V and J ends, which lost 0 bases and 4 bases, there was a span of 8 bases. The CDR3 contains 13 residues. Germline V lookup: CDR1 SGHDT, CDR2 YYEEEE. CDR3 loop: CASSLGRAYEQYF. As DNA, the CDR3 is TGTGCCAGCAGCTTGGGCAGGGCATACGAGCAGTACTTC.

This CDR3 is CASSQETGGGGQPQHF. CDR3 DNA: TGCGCCAGCAGCCAAGAGACAGGGGGCGGCGGTCAGCCCCAGCATTTT. The chain couples TRBV4-1 to TRBJ1-5, with 10 bases that match TRBD1. Trimming removed 0 bases from V and 6 bases from J; junction bases left unmatched: 5. The CDR3 spans 16 residues. CDR1 and CDR2 (germline): MGHRA, YSYEKL.

The rearrangement links TRBV7-8 to TRBJ1-3, with D possibly being TRBD1 (6 bases). The germline V and J ends were trimmed by 0 bases and 3 bases, with 12 bases remaining between them. Germline CDR1 reads SGHVS; CDR2 reads FQNEAQ. The CDR3 is 16 residues long. The CDR3: CASSLAGGAFGNTIYF. Here the CDR3 DNA reads TGTGCCAGCAGCTTAGCGGGGGGGGCGTTTGGAAACACCATATATTTT.

The V and J genes are TRBV9 and TRBJ1-2; 7 bases agree with TRBD1. V trimming: 0 bases; J trimming: 6 bases; junction bases outside the gene matches: 2. CDR1 and CDR2 (germline): SGDLS, YYNGEE. CDR3 length: 13 residues. Here the CDR3 DNA reads TGTGCCAGCAGCGTAGGGCAGGGGGATGGCTACACCTTC. Translating it yields CASSVGQGDGYTF.

The chain recombines TRBV3-1 (or the pseudogene TRBV3-2) with TRBJ2-7; 7 bases are a match to TRBD2. Germline V gene data show CDR1 as LGHDT and CDR2 as YNNKEL (reference sequence). The CDR3 consists of 13 residues. Trimming cost V 3 bases and J 7 bases; bases outside gene matches: 6. The CDR3 loop reads CASSHGAGREQYF. The CDR3 nucleotides read TGTGCCAGCAGCCACGGAGCGGGAAGAGAGCAGTACTTC.

V gene TRBV3-1 (or the pseudogene TRBV3-2) combines with J gene TRBJ1-4; D is possibly TRBD1 (5 bases). Germline values: CDR1 LGHDT, CDR2 YNNKEL (reference sequence). The CDR3 sequence is 15 residues long. The V end lost 1 base, the J end lost 3 bases, and 9 bases lay between the germline ends. The CDR3 is CASSQVPGPNEKLFF. The CDR3 DNA reads as TGTGCCAGCAGCCAAGTCCCGGGACCTAATGAAAAACTGTTTTTT.

On this clone itself: Other DNA sequences from this sample encode an identical CDR3 as well. CDR3 sequence: CASSLSSGGNQPQHF. The CDR3, as DNA: TGTGCCAGCAGTTTATCTTCAGGGGGCAATCAGCCCCAGCATTTT. This chain uses TRBV27 with TRBJ1-5; a weak D match, TRBD1 (6 bases). Trimming cost V 0 bases and J 2 bases, with 8 bases left between them. In germline, CDR1 is MNHEY, CDR2 SMNVEV (reference sequence). CDR3 length: 15 amino acids.

The chain recombines TRBV27 with TRBJ1-6; no firm D call. The CDR3 extends over 14 amino acids. With 5 bases removed from V and 8 bases from J, the gap between germline ends came to 13 bases. Looked up from germline, CDR1 is MNHEY and CDR2 is SMNVEV (reference sequence). As DNA, the CDR3 is TGTGCCAGCAGTAAACGGGCGTTGGATTCACCCCTCCACTTT. It specifies CASSKRALDSPLHF.

This chain joins TRBV7-2 and TRBJ2-3, with 10 bases lining up with TRBD1. With 0 bases clipped from V and 4 bases from J, the junction kept 7 bases outside the gene matches. The CDR3 is 17 residues long. Germline V gives CDR1 SGHTA, CDR2 FQGNSA. The CDR3, as DNA: TGTGCCAGCAGCTTAGCGCCCCCGGGACAGGGGCCAGATACGCAGTATTTT. It yields the protein CASSLAPPGQGPDTQYF. The full variable domain, with the rest looked up from reference TRBV7-2 and TRBJ2-3, is GAGVSQSPSNKVTEKGKDVELRCDPISGHTALYWYRQSLGQGLEFLIYFQGNSAPDKSGLPSDRFSAERTGGSVSTLTIQRTQQEDSAVYLCASSLAPPGQGPDTQYFGPGTRLTVL.

V usage is TRBV15 and J usage is TRBJ2-2, with D possibly being TRBD1 (5 bases). V gave up 5 bases and J gave up 7 bases, with 17 bases separating them. Per germline, CDR1 LNHNV and CDR2 YYDKDF (reference sequence). The CDR3 extends over 15 amino acids. CDR3 sequence reads: CATSSSGRLGGELFF. In DNA form, the CDR3 reads TGTGCCACCAGCTCCTCAGGGCGCCTAGGCGGGGAGCTGTTTTTT. The whole variable domain, filled in from reference TRBV15 and TRBJ2-2, reads DAMVIQNPRYQVTQFGKPVTLSCSQTLNHNVMYWYQQKSSQAPKLLFHYYDKDFNNEADTPDNFQSRRPNTSFCFLDIRSPGLGDTAMYLCATSSSGRLGGELFFGEGSRLTVL.

The chain is built from TRBV30 and TRBJ2-3; unclear D gene. Germline V gene data show CDR1 as GTSNPN and CDR2 as SVGIG (reference sequence). Deletions cut 0 bases from V and 0 bases from J, with 7 bases between. CDR3 size: 14 residues. CDR3 nucleotides: TGTGCCTGGAGTGTACTGGGGAGCACAGATACGCAGTATTTT. Residues: CAWSVLGSTDTQYF.

This sequence joins TRBV5-5 and TRBJ1-3; no reliable D call. CDR1 is SGHKS, CDR2 YYEKEE, per germline (reference sequence). The V and J ends lost 4 bases and 1 base respectively, with 12 bases between them. The CDR3 covers 15 residues. For the CDR3, the DNA is TGTGCCAGCAGCCCCCGCTTGCTTTCTGGAAACACCATATATTTT. Translated: CASSPRLLSGNTIYF.

This rearrangement joins TRBV6-5 to TRBJ1-1; weak D call: TRBD1 (5 bases). In germline, CDR1 is MNHEY, CDR2 SVGAGI. V lost 3 bases and J lost 10, with 12 bases in between. The CDR3 totals 12 residues. CDR3 nucleotide sequence: TGTGCCAGCAGTTATAGGGCGGGGACAGCTTTCTTT. Protein sequence: CASSYRAGTAFF.

This sequence joins TRBV6-5 and TRBJ1-1; D unclear. The CDR3 extends over 13 amino acids. Germline V gene data show CDR1 as MNHEY and CDR2 as SVGAGI. The ends were cut back, 7 bases at V and 1 base at J, with 10 bases in the middle. The CDR3 is CASTRRGNTEAFF. In DNA form, the CDR3 reads TGTGCCAGCACCCGACGCGGGAACACTGAAGCTTTCTTT.

In this sample, this clone turned up once. This chain connects TRBV2 to TRBJ2-5, with 7 bases that match TRBD2. Germline CDR1 reads SNHLY; CDR2 reads FYNNEI. Trimming took 6 bases from V and 4 from J; bases not matched to a gene: 11. The CDR3 is 15 residues long. This CDR3 is CASSGALREVETQYF. The CDR3 DNA follows: TGTGCCAGCAGCGGGGCTCTTCGGGAGGTAGAGACCCAGTACTTC.

V usage is TRBV11-2 and J usage is TRBJ2-7; TRBD2 agrees at 9 bases. The J segment lost 5 bases and the V segment lost 7 bases, leaving 15 bases of the junction unmatched. The CDR3 sequence is 16 residues long. The germline gives CDR1 SGHAT, CDR2 FQNNGV. CDR3 sequence: CASIGADPAGGHEQYF. For the CDR3, the DNA is TGTGCCAGCATAGGGGCGGACCCAGCGGGAGGTCACGAGCAGTACTTC.

The V gene is TRBV28, the J gene TRBJ2-1; 8 nucleotides align to TRBD2. V was clipped by 6 bases and J by 5 bases; unmatched bases: 6. CDR3 length: 14 residues. Germline CDR1 reads MDHEN; CDR2 reads SYDVKM. The CDR3, as DNA: TGTGCCAGCAGAGTTAGCGGGAACCACAATGAGCAGTTCTTC. Protein sequence: CASRVSGNHNEQFF. Together with reference TRBV28 and TRBJ2-1, the CDR3 gives the full variable domain: DVKVTQSSRYLVKRTGEKVFLECVQDMDHENMFWYRQDPGLGLRLIYFSYDVKMKEKGDIPEGYSVSREKKERFSLILESASTNQTSMYLCASRVSGNHNEQFFGPGTRLTVL.

About this clone itself: The DNA is omitted, as the CDR3 cannot be located on it reliably, and the CDR3 follows TCRdb's listing. The V call is TRBV6-5, the J call TRBJ1-6; TRBD1 is the table's D call, not checked against the DNA. Germline CDR1 reads MNHEY; CDR2 reads SVGAGI. The CDR3 totals 15 residues, both ends included. CDR3 loop: CASILGLGYNSPLHF.